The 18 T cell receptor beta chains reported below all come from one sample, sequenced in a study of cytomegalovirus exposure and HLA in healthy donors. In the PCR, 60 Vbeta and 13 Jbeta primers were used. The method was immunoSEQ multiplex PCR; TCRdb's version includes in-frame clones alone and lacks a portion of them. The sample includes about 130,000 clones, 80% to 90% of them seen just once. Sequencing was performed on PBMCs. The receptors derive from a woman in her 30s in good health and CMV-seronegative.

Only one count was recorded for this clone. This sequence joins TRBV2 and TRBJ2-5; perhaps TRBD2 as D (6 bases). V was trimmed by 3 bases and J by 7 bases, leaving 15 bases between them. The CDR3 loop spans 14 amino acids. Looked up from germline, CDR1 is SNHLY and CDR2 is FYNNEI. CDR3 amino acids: CASSDGEEAGTQYF. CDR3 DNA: TGTGCCAGCAGTGATGGGGAGGAAGCCGGGACCCAGTACTTC.

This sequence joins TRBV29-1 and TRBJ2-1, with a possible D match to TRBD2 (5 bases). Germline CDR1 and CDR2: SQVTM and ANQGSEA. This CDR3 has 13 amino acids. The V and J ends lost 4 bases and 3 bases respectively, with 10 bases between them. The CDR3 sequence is CSVARANYNEQFF. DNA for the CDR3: TGCAGCGTTGCGAGGGCGAACTACAATGAGCAGTTCTTC.

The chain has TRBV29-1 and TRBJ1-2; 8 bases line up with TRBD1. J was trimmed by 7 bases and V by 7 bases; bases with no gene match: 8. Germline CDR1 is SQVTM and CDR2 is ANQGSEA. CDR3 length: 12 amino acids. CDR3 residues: CSANQGAGGYTF. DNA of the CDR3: TGCAGCGCCAATCAGGGGGCTGGTGGCTACACCTTC.

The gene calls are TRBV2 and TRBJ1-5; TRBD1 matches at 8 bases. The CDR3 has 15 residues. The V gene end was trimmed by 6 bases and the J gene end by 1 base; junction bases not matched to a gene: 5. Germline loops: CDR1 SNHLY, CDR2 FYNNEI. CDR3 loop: CASRAGGSSNQPQHF. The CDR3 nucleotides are TGTGCCAGCAGGGCAGGGGGCAGCAGCAATCAGCCCCAGCATTTT.

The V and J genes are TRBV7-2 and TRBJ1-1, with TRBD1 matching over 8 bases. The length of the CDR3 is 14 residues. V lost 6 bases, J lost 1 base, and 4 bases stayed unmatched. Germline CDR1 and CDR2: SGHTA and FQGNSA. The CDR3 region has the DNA TGTGCCAGCAGTCGGGACAGGTCGAACACTGAAGCTTTCTTT. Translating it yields CASSRDRSNTEAFF.

The CDR3 nucleotides are TGTGCCTGGAGCACAGGGTCGGGAGGCTACACCTTC. Its translation: CAWSTGSGGYTF. This chain connects TRBV30 to TRBJ1-2; TRBD1 is a possible D gene (6 bases). Germline CDR1 GTSNPN, CDR2 SVGIG (reference sequence). V was shortened by 3 bases and J by 8 bases, with 13 bases between the two germline ends. There are 12 residues in the CDR3.

The CDR3 region has the DNA TGTGCCAGCAGTTTGAGACTGAGCTCCTACGAGCAGTACTTC. Its protein product is CASSLRLSSYEQYF. V is TRBV28 and J is TRBJ2-5, with unresolved D. The J call is doubtful: the DNA matches TRBJ2-7 better. Germline V gene data show CDR1 as MDHEN and CDR2 as SYDVKM. This CDR3 spans 14 amino acids.

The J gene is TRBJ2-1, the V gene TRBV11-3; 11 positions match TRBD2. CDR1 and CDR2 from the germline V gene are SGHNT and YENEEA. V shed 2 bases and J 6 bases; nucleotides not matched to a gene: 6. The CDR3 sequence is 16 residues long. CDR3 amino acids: CASSLTGTSGTNEQFF. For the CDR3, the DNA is TGTGCCAGCAGCTTAACCGGGACTAGCGGAACCAATGAGCAGTTCTTC.

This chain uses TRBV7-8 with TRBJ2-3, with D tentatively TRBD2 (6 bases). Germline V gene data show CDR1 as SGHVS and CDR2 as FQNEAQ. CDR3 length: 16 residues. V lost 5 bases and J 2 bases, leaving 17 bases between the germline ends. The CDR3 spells CASSPAAGTLTDTQYF. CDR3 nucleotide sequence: TGTGCCAGCAGCCCCGCCGCGGGGACTCTCACAGATACGCAGTATTTT.

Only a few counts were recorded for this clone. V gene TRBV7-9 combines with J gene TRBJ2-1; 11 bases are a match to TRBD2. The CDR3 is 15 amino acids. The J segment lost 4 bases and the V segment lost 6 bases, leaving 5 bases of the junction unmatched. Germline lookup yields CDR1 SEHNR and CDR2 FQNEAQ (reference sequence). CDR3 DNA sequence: TGTGCCAGCAGGCCTACTAGCGGGAGTTACAATGAGCAGTTCTTC. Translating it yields CASRPTSGSYNEQFF.

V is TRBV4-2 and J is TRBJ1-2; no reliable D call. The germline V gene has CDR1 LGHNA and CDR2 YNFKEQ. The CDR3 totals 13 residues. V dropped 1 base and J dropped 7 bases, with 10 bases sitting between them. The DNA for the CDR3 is TGTGCCAGCAGCCAAGGCGGGGTGGGTGGCTACACCTTC. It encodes CASSQGGVGGYTF.

Here the CDR3 reads CASSLQGWEGYTF. CDR3 sequence (DNA): TGCGCCAGCAGCTTACAGGGTTGGGAGGGCTACACCTTC. V is TRBV5-1 and J is TRBJ1-2, with D possibly TRBD1 on 6 matching bases. CDR3 length: 13 amino acids. Germline V gene lookup returns CDR1 SGHRS and CDR2 YFSETQ. V was cut by 2 bases and J by 8 bases, with 13 bases left in between.

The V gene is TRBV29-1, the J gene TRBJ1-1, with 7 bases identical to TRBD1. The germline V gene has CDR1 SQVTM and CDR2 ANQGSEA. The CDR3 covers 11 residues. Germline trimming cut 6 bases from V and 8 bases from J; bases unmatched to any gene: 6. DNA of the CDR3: TGCAGCGTCCGGACAGGTTACGAAGCTTTCTTT. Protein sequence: CSVRTGYEAFF.

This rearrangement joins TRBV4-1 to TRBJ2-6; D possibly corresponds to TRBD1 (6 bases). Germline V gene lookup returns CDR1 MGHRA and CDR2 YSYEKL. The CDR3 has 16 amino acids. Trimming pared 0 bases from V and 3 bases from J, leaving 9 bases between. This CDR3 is CASSQDTGLGANVLTF. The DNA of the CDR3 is TGCGCCAGCAGCCAAGATACAGGGCTTGGGGCCAACGTCCTGACTTTC.

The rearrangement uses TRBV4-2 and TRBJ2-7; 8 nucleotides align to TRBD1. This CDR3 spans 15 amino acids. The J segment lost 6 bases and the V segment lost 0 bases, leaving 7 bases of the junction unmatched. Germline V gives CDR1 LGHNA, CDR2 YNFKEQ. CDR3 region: CASSQEQGVGFEQYF. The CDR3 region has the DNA TGTGCCAGCAGCCAAGAACAGGGGGTCGGCTTCGAGCAGTACTTC.

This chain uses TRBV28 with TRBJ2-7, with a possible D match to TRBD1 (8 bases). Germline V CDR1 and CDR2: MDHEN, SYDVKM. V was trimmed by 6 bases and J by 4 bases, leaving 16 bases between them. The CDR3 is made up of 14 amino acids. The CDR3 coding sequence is TGTGCCAGCAGCCGACAGGGGCGGGGGTACGAGCAGTACTTC. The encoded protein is CASSRQGRGYEQYF.

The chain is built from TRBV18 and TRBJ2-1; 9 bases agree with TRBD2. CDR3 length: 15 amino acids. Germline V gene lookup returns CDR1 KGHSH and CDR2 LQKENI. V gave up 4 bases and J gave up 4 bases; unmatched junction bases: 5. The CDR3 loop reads CASSQGLATYNEQFF. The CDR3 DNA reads TGTGCCAGCTCACAGGGACTAGCCACATACAATGAGCAGTTCTTC.

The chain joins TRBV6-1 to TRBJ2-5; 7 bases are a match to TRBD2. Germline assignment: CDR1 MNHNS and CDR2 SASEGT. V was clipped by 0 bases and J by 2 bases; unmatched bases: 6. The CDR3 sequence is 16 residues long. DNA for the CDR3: TGTGCCAGCAGTGAAGCGCGAGCGCGGGGGCAAGAGACCCAGTACTTC. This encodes CASSEARARGQETQYF.